The 17 T cell receptor beta chains listed next were all sequenced from one sample in a study of T cell responses to AZD1222 COVID-19 vaccine. The method was immunoSEQ multiplex PCR; TCRdb's version includes in-frame clones alone and lacks a portion of them. The sample contains about 110,000 clones, about 92% of which appear only once. The material was peripheral blood, obtained on day 0 of MenACWY control vaccination. Receptors were obtained from an adult in good health.

The CDR3 DNA is TGTGCCAGCAGCTCAGAGGCAGGGCCGGCAGGTCAGCCCCAGCATTTT. This gives the protein CASSSEAGPAGQPQHF. The chain uses TRBV7-2 and TRBJ1-5; D perhaps matches TRBD1 (5 bases). This CDR3 is built from 16 residues. Per germline, CDR1 SGHTA and CDR2 FQGNSA. Trimming removed 4 bases from V and 6 bases from J, with 19 bases in between.

The rearrangement uses TRBV9 and TRBJ1-2; D is undetermined. CDR1 SGDLS and CDR2 YYNGEE come from the germline V gene. V dropped 0 bases and J dropped 0 bases, with 9 bases sitting between them. The length of the CDR3 is 15 residues. The DNA for the CDR3 is TGTGCCAGCAGCGTAGACGGACGGCCTAACTATGGCTACACCTTC. Translation gives CASSVDGRPNYGYTF.

J is TRBJ1-6 and V is TRBV6-2 or TRBV6-3; no clear D. Germline CDR1 MNHEY, CDR2 SVGEGT. V was trimmed by 7 bases and J by 5 bases, leaving 18 bases between them. CDR3 size: 16 residues. The CDR3 bases are TGTGCCAGCACCCCCCCGGCGCCGGGAGATAATTCACCCCTCCACTTT. This sequence encodes CASTPPAPGDNSPLHF.

Only a few counts were recorded for this clone. This rearrangement joins TRBV7-8 to TRBJ1-6; D is undetermined. Germline CDR1 SGHVS, CDR2 FQNEAQ. V was clipped by 5 bases and J by 10 bases, with 12 bases between them. This CDR3 spans 13 amino acids. This CDR3 reads CASSVSGYSPLHF. CDR3 coding DNA: TGTGCCAGCAGCGTGTCGGGGTACTCACCCCTCCACTTT.

The chain combines TRBV18 with TRBJ1-2; D is unresolved. CDR1 and CDR2 from the germline V gene are KGHSH and LQKENI. CDR3 size: 13 residues. V shed 6 bases and J shed 4 bases, with 12 bases lying between them. CDR3 amino acids: CASSPGQAYGYTF. The CDR3 DNA is TGTGCCAGCTCCCCGGGCCAGGCCTATGGCTACACCTTC.

This chain joins TRBV7-9 and TRBJ2-3; weak D call: TRBD1 (6 bases). CDR3 length equals 14 residues. V lost 2 bases and J lost 1, with 7 bases in between. Germline V gene lookup returns CDR1 SEHNR and CDR2 FQNEAQ (reference sequence). The CDR3 sequence is CASSLNRGTDTQYF. The CDR3 region has the DNA TGTGCCAGCAGCTTAAACAGGGGCACAGATACGCAGTATTTT.

The chain joins TRBV5-1 to TRBJ2-4, with 7 bases fitting TRBD1. CDR1 is SGHRS, CDR2 YFSETQ, per germline. J was trimmed by 1 base and V by 6 bases; bases with no gene match: 7. The length of the CDR3 is 15 residues. The CDR3: CASKGDSTAKNIQYF. In nucleotides, the CDR3 is TGCGCCAGCAAGGGGGACAGTACGGCCAAAAACATTCAGTACTTC.

The chain combines TRBV4-3 with TRBJ2-4, with a weak D call TRBD1 (6 bases). This CDR3 region has 15 residues. Germline V gene sequence: CDR1 LGHNA, CDR2 YSLEER. Trimming took off 0 bases at V and 6 bases at J, with 12 bases between the two ends. This chain's CDR3 is CASSQDLGAGNIQYF. DNA of the CDR3: TGCGCCAGCAGCCAAGATCTGGGGGCAGGAAACATTCAGTACTTC.

The CDR3 DNA reads TGTGCCAGCAGCGGAATTGGGACAGCCGTAAAGGATGAAAAACTGTTTTTT. It encodes CASSGIGTAVKDEKLFF. The rearrangement links TRBV5-4 to TRBJ1-4, with TRBD1 matching over 7 bases. V lost 4 bases to trimming and J lost 6 bases; unmatched junction nucleotides: 15. Germline V CDR1 and CDR2: SGHNT, YYREEE (reference sequence). The CDR3 has 17 amino acids.

The CDR3 coding sequence is TGTGCCAGCAGCTTAGTCACAGGTTCAGAAGGCTACACCTTC. Translation gives CASSLVTGSEGYTF. V usage is TRBV7-9 and J usage is TRBJ1-2; D possibly corresponds to TRBD1 (5 bases). There are 14 residues in the CDR3. Trimming pared 1 base from V and 8 bases from J, leaving 14 bases between. From germline, CDR1 is SEHNR and CDR2 FQNEAQ (reference sequence).

The chain uses TRBV28 and TRBJ1-5, with D maybe TRBD1 (5 bases). This CDR3 spans 15 amino acids. V gave up 5 bases and J gave up 2 bases, with 13 bases separating them. In germline, CDR1 is MDHEN, CDR2 SYDVKM. CDR3 residues: CASSGGDWGNQPQHF. CDR3 nucleotide sequence: TGTGCCAGCAGTGGGGGGGATTGGGGCAATCAGCCCCAGCATTTT. The full variable domain, its missing parts supplied by reference TRBV28 and TRBJ1-5, is DVKVTQSSRYLVKRTGEKVFLECVQDMDHENMFWYRQDPGLGLRLIYFSYDVKMKEKGDIPEGYSVSREKKERFSLILESASTNQTSMYLCASSGGDWGNQPQHFGDGTRLSIL.

The chain is built from TRBV30 and TRBJ2-3, with a weak D call TRBD2 (5 bases). V was shortened by 4 bases and J by 4 bases, with 15 bases between the two germline ends. This CDR3 is 14 amino acids long. Germline values: CDR1 GTSNPN, CDR2 SVGIG (reference sequence). CDR3 coding DNA: TGTGCCTGGAAACCTGACCGGGGTGCAGATACGCAGTATTTT. It codes for CAWKPDRGADTQYF.

This rearrangement joins TRBV19 to TRBJ1-6; 8 nucleotides agree with TRBD1. This CDR3 contains 17 residues. J lost 6 bases, V lost 4 bases, and 11 bases had no gene match. Looked up from germline, CDR1 is LNHDA and CDR2 is SQIVND (reference sequence). The CDR3 DNA reads TGTGCCAGTAGTACTGAAGCGGGGACAGGCTTTAATTCACCCCTCCACTTT. Translation: CASSTEAGTGFNSPLHF.

The chain carries TRBV7-3 and TRBJ2-5; D remains unclear. The CDR3 is 14 residues long. V gave up 2 bases and J gave up 3 bases, with 10 bases separating them. Germline CDR1 is SGHTA and CDR2 is FQGTGA. The CDR3 sequence: CASSLGYSEETQYF. The CDR3 nucleotides read TGTGCCAGCAGCTTAGGGTACTCCGAAGAGACCCAGTACTTC.

The chain combines TRBV18 with TRBJ2-7, with no clear D. Germline loops: CDR1 KGHSH, CDR2 LQKENI. Trimming stripped 4 bases from V and 5 bases from J, with 18 bases between. The CDR3 extends over 15 amino acids. CDR3 nucleotide sequence: TGTGCCAGCTCACAAGGGCCGGTAGAAAACCACGAGCAGTACTTC. It yields the protein CASSQGPVENHEQYF.

This chain links TRBV7-3 with TRBJ1-1, with unresolved D. The CDR3 sequence is 13 residues long. V lost 2 bases and J lost 3, with 7 bases in between. Per the germline V gene, CDR1 is SGHTA and CDR2 is FQGTGA. The CDR3: CASSLYQDTEAFF. The DNA for the CDR3 is TGTGCCAGCAGCTTATACCAGGACACTGAAGCTTTCTTT.

The rearrangement uses TRBV2 and TRBJ1-2, with 8 positions matching TRBD1. J gave up 6 bases and V 0 bases, and 0 bases lay outside the gene matches. The CDR3 contains 13 residues. CDR1 SNHLY and CDR2 FYNNEI come from the germline V gene. The CDR3, as DNA: TGTGCCAGCAGTGAAGCGACAGGGGATGGCTACACCTTC. The encoded protein is CASSEATGDGYTF.